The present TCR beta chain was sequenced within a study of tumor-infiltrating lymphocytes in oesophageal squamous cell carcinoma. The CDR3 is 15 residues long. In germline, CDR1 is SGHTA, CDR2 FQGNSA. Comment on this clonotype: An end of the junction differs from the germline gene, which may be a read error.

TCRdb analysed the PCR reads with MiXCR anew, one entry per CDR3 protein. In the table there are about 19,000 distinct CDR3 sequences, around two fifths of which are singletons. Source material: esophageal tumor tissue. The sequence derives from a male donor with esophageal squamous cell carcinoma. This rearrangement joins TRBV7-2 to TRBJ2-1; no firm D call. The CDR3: CASSDGTLPFSPLHF. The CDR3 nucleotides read TGTGCCAGCAGCGACGGAACTCTTCCTTTTTCACCCCTCCACTTC.